The clone carrying this T cell receptor beta chain has more than one count but fewer than ten. What it binds is not known. TCRdb ran MiXCR on the 5' RACE reads and lists one entry per CDR3 protein. The sample records roughly 250,000 distinct CDR3 sequences, roughly an eighth being singletons. Germline CDR1 SGHRS, CDR2 YFSETQ. The V end lost 0 bases, the J end lost 1 base, and 8 bases lay between the germline ends. CDR3 length: 15 residues. The data were obtained in a study of identical twins. Whole-study findings and limits: Possibly, invariant MAIT and iNKT cells partly confounded zero-insertion analyses. Beta out-of-frame sequences displayed a weaker excess of sharing between twins. Insertions ran lower in abundant cord blood beta clonotypes, though not in memory repertoires.

The V and J genes are TRBV5-1 and TRBJ2-1; D remains ambiguous. The origin of this receptor is a woman younger than 30 in good health. The sequencing input was memory (CD45RO+) T cells sorted from blood. This CDR3 is CASSLDSRSYNEQFF. The CDR3 nucleotides are TGCGCCAGCAGCTTGGACTCGCGATCCTACAATGAGCAGTTCTTC. The entire variable domain, with the rest obtained from reference TRBV5-1 and TRBJ2-1, is as follows: KAGVTQTPRYLIKTRGQQVTLSCSPISGHRSVSWYQQTPGQGLQFLFEYFSETQRNKGNFPGRFSGRQFSNSRSEMNVSTLELGDSALYLCASSLDSRSYNEQFFGPGTRLTVL.